Shown below are 13 T cell receptor beta chains from a single sample sequenced in a study of T-cell reconstitution after alpha-beta-depleted transplantation in children. Molecular barcoding with unique molecular identifiers was used for the TCRbeta library. TCRdb reprocessed the PCR reads via MiXCR and lists one record per CDR3 protein. The profile shows 250,000 or so distinct CDR3 sequences, more than 20% of them singletons. The material sequenced was PBMCs, mostly from graft donor cells, taken 360 days after TCRalphabeta/CD19-depleted stem cell transplant. Receptor source: a female patient aged 2-9 years who had a stem cell transplant for congenital amegakaryocytic thrombocytopenia, so the T cells may come from the graft donor.

This chain links TRBV25-1 with TRBJ2-5; 7 bases align to TRBD2. Germline trimming cut 2 bases from V and 1 base from J; bases unmatched to any gene: 10. This CDR3 has 17 amino acids. Germline V gene lookup returns CDR1 MGHDK and CDR2 SYGVNS. In DNA, the CDR3 is TGTGCCAGCAGTGAAGGATGGCGGGGGAGGGCCCAAGAGACCCAGTACTTC. Its protein is CASSEGWRGRAQETQYF.

This clonotype has only a few counts. The V gene is TRBV2, the J gene TRBJ2-7, with D possibly matching TRBD2 (5 bases). CDR1 and CDR2 (germline): SNHLY, FYNNEI. The length of the CDR3 is 14 residues. Trimming removed 2 bases at V and 0 bases at J, with 8 bases between. CDR3 region: CASSELASSYEQYF. CDR3 nucleotides: TGTGCCAGCAGTGAACTAGCCAGCTCCTACGAGCAGTACTTC.

This clonotype was found a few times. The V and J genes are TRBV29-1 and TRBJ2-1, with no clear D. The germline V and J ends were trimmed by 6 bases and 11 bases, with 17 bases remaining between them. The CDR3 loop spans 12 amino acids. Germline V CDR1 and CDR2: SQVTM, ANQGSEA. CDR3 nucleotides: TGCAGCGTCGAGCAGGCTATAGAGAAGCAGTTCTTC. Encoded protein: CSVEQAIEKQFF.

This clonotype was counted between two and nine times. V and J are TRBV4-1 and TRBJ1-1; D might be TRBD1 (6 bases). The CDR3 length is 16 residues. Trimming stripped 0 bases from V and 0 bases from J, with 11 bases between. Germline V gene sequence: CDR1 MGHRA, CDR2 YSYEKL. The DNA for the CDR3 is TGCGCCAGCAGCCAAGATGGGACACTTATGAACACTGAAGCTTTCTTT. Its translation: CASSQDGTLMNTEAFF.

The chain joins TRBV18 to TRBJ2-7, with a weak D call TRBD1 (6 bases). Trimming shortened V by 5 bases and J by 7 bases, and 15 bases separated the two germline ends. Germline V CDR1 and CDR2: KGHSH, LQKENI. The CDR3 covers 13 residues. CDR3 residues: CASSATGLREQYF. DNA of the CDR3: TGTGCCAGCTCAGCCACAGGGTTGCGAGAGCAGTACTTC.

The CDR3 DNA is TGTGCCAGCAGCTTCGGGACTAGCGGGCCCGAGCAGTACTTC. This translates into CASSFGTSGPEQYF. This sequence joins TRBV7-9 and TRBJ2-7; 12 bases agree with TRBD2. V shed 3 bases, J shed 6 bases, and the junction held 3 bases outside the gene matches. The CDR3 runs to 14 residues. The V gene's germline CDR1 is SEHNR and CDR2 FQNEAQ (reference sequence).

CDR3 amino acids: CASSQRGQNTEAFF. In DNA, the CDR3 is TGTGCCAGCAGCCAACGCGGACAGAACACTGAAGCTTTCTTT. The rearrangement joins TRBV3-1 to TRBJ1-1; TRBD1 is a possible D gene (5 bases). V lost 2 bases, J lost 1 base, and 8 bases lay in between. Germline CDR1 reads LGHDT; CDR2 reads YNNKEL (reference sequence). The CDR3 length is 14 residues. The entire variable domain, with the rest obtained from reference TRBV3-1 and TRBJ1-1, is as follows: DTAVSQTPKYLVTQMGNDKSIKCEQNLGHDTMYWYKQDSKKFLKIMFSYNNKELIINETVPNRFSPKSPDKAHLNLHINSLELGDSAVYFCASSQRGQNTEAFFGQGTRLTVV.

The J gene is TRBJ1-5, the V gene TRBV6-6; no reliable D call. The CDR3 loop spans 13 amino acids. Trimming removed 0 bases at V and 6 bases at J, with 6 bases between. Germline V gene lookup returns CDR1 MNHNY and CDR2 SVGAGI (reference sequence). The CDR3 reads CASSYSGFQPQHF. In DNA, the CDR3 is TGTGCCAGCAGTTACTCGGGATTTCAGCCCCAGCATTTT.

The rearrangement joins TRBV20-1 to TRBJ1-2, with D hard to call. Deletions cut 6 bases from V and 4 bases from J, with 0 bases between. Germline assignment: CDR1 DFQATT and CDR2 SNEGSKA (reference sequence). CDR3 length: 8 amino acids. The CDR3 protein is CSAYGYTF. In nucleotides, the CDR3 is TGCAGTGCCTATGGCTACACCTTC.

V is TRBV10-3 and J is TRBJ2-3; 11 nucleotides align to TRBD1. V was pared by 3 bases and J by 5 bases, with 4 bases of the junction left unmatched. Germline V gene lookup returns CDR1 ENHRY and CDR2 SYGVKD. This CDR3 spans 15 amino acids. The CDR3 loop is CAISDPGTGGDTQYF. DNA of the CDR3: TGTGCCATCAGTGACCCCGGGACAGGGGGAGATACGCAGTATTTT.

V usage is TRBV11-2 and J usage is TRBJ2-1; weak D call: TRBD2 (6 bases). Trimming left V 4 bases short and J 0 bases short, with 10 bases between. The CDR3 runs to 15 residues. CDR1 SGHAT and CDR2 FQNNGV come from the germline V gene. Here the CDR3 reads CASSWDWSSYNEQFF. The CDR3 nucleotides read TGTGCCAGCAGCTGGGACTGGAGCTCCTACAATGAGCAGTTCTTC.

This clonotype was recorded a few times. V and J are TRBV20-1 and TRBJ1-1; possibly TRBD1 for D (5 bases). Germline V lookup: CDR1 DFQATT, CDR2 SNEGSKA (reference sequence). V shed 6 bases and J shed 0 bases, with 23 bases lying between them. CDR3 length equals 17 residues. CDR3: CSAISGTPFLMNTEAFF. Written as DNA, the CDR3 is TGCAGTGCCATAAGTGGGACCCCATTCCTGATGAACACTGAAGCTTTCTTT.

V is TRBV5-1 and J is TRBJ1-1; D perhaps matches TRBD1 (5 bases). Trimming stripped 1 base from V and 1 base from J, with 8 bases between. The CDR3 consists of 14 residues. Germline CDR1 SGHRS, CDR2 YFSETQ. The CDR3 nucleotides read TGCGCCAGCAGCTTGTACACAGGGAACACTGAAGCTTTCTTT. This encodes CASSLYTGNTEAFF.